These T cell receptor beta chains were read from a single sample in a study of memory CD4+ T cells and cytomegalovirus serostatus. Sequencing was performed with immunoSEQ multiplex PCR; in TCRdb, only in-frame clones are kept and a portion is missing. Of approximately 92,000 clones in the sample, about 80% were seen once. The sample was memory CD4+ T cells from blood. The origin of the receptors is an adult in good health and CMV-seropositive. CDR3s include the opening cysteine and the closing phenylalanine or tryptophan. A D gene is named only where the DNA matches it firmly. Some rows have no size entry. The others give once, few or many, or a class for an expanded clone.

.	TRBV2	TRBJ2-1	.	CASSELGSAYSYNEQFF	TGTGCCAGCAGTGAATTAGGCTCGGCGTATTCCTACAATGAGCAGTTCTTC
.	TRBV28	TRBJ1-2	TRBD1	CASSPDRAPFGYGYTF	TGTGCCAGCAGTCCCGACAGGGCCCCTTTTGGCTATGGCTACACCTTC
.	TRBV28	TRBJ2-7	.	CASSTTGASYEQYF	TGTGCCAGCAGTACAACCGGGGCATCCTACGAGCAGTACTTC
.	TRBV28	TRBJ2-1	TRBD2	CASSSRRGGSSYNEQFF	TGTGCCAGCAGTTCACGTAGGGGCGGGAGCTCCTACAATGAGCAGTTCTTC
.	TRBV5-4	TRBJ1-2	.	CASSLIGVEQGYTF	TGTGCCAGCAGCCTTATAGGGGTTGAACAGGGCTACACCTTC
few	TRBV10-3	TRBJ1-3	.	CAISDLNTIYF	TGTGCCATCAGTGATTTAAACACCATATATTTT
.	TRBV6-9	TRBJ1-4	.	CASSFLYREGNEKLFF	TGTGCCAGCAGTTTCCTTTACAGGGAAGGTAATGAAAAACTGTTTTTT
.	TRBV28	TRBJ1-1	TRBD1	CASRTGGRQTEAFF	TGTGCCAGCAGGACAGGGGGCCGTCAGACTGAAGCTTTCTTT
once	TRBV6-6	TRBJ2-7	.	CASSPRGALSYEQYF	TGTGCCAGCAGTCCCCGGGGAGCCCTCTCCTACGAGCAGTACTTC
.	TRBV7-8	TRBJ2-3	.	CASSLSHGKATDTQYF	TGTGCCAGCAGCTTATCCCACGGGAAGGCCACAGATACGCAGTATTTT
once	TRBV7-3	TRBJ2-1	TRBD2	CASSLGVAGGALGSYNEQFF	TGTGCCAGCAGCTTAGGAGTAGCGGGAGGCGCCCTCGGCTCCTACAATGAGCAGTTCTTC
.	TRBV6-1	TRBJ1-5	TRBD1	CASSTGAHSNQPQHF	TGTGCCAGCAGCACAGGGGCGCATAGCAATCAGCCCCAGCATTTT
few	TRBV10-1	TRBJ1-2	.	CASSESFAGGYTF	TGCGCCAGCAGTGAGTCTTTCGCTGGAGGCTACACCTTC
.	TRBV28	TRBJ1-5	TRBD1	CASSPPTGIGQPQHF	TGTGCCAGCAGTCCACCGACAGGGATAGGTCAGCCCCAGCATTTT
.	TRBV7-2	TRBJ2-2	.	CASSLGLGFNTGELFF	TGTGCCAGCAGCTTAGGGCTAGGGTTTAACACCGGGGAGCTGTTTTTT
.	TRBV6-1	TRBJ2-7	TRBD1	CASSNSGTVYEQYF	TGTGCCAGCAGTAACTCCGGGACAGTATACGAGCAGTACTTC